The subject of this entry is one T cell receptor beta chain. Its specificity is unknown. The ends were cut back, 2 bases at V and 5 bases at J, with 15 bases in the middle. CDR1 is GTSNPN, CDR2 SVGIG, per germline (reference sequence). This CDR3 has 14 amino acids. This sample stems from a study of Ad26.COV2.S vaccination and SARS-CoV-2 variants. Study at large: By the intramuscular route, Ad26.COV2.S was given once, or twice 56 days apart.

Study findings and constraints: The study found similar non-spike TCR breadth in vaccine and placebo recipients. Assessments of TCR breadth and depth may have underestimated the total T cell responses.

Specified treatment: about 20 received Ad26.COV2.S at low or high dose, single or two shots; about five received placebo; per-sample allocation not given. The study sampled participants on day 63 after the first vaccine or placebo injection. Clones were sequenced by immunoSEQ multiplex PCR, and TCRdb holds only the in-frame ones, with some missing. The table has around 320,000 clones, around 83% seen once; the top ten hold 1.9%. The chain is built from TRBV30 and TRBJ1-1; D is possibly TRBD1 (5 bases). This clonotype was sampled from a person between 18 and 59 years old who received the Ad26.COV2.S COVID-19 vaccine or a placebo. The sequencing used peripheral blood, collected in a trial of Ad26.COV2.S vaccine versus placebo. The CDR3 sequence: CAWSSQGVGTEAFF. CDR3 nucleotides: TGTGCCTGGAGTAGTCAGGGAGTAGGAACTGAAGCTTTCTTT.